This entry is about one TCR beta chain. The target antigen is unknown. Next came a second PCR, run for about 7 to 12 cycles, which used a sample-barcoded 5' primer along with a J-beta primer mix. One entry per CDR3 protein results from TCRdb running MiXCR on the 5' RACE reads. This table has approximately 820,000 distinct CDR3 sequences, approximately 44% appearing once. The entry originates in a study of blood T cells in healthy people across ages. Whole-study findings and limits: Naive and antigen-experienced cells were not separated, limiting conclusive comparison. Age advanced and TCR beta diversity per million T cells fell, roughly linearly.

V lost 5 bases to trimming and J lost 4 bases, with 17 bases between them. The CDR3 is 15 residues long. CDR1 is SGHTA and CDR2 is FQGNSA in the germline V gene. Source material: blood. This TCR derives from a man aged 60 to 69 in good health. V is TRBV7-2 and J is TRBJ1-2; D is perhaps TRBD1 (5 bases). CDR3 loop: CASSMSRTTTYGYTF. For the CDR3, the DNA is TGTGCCAGCAGCATGAGCCGGACAACTACCTATGGCTACACCTTC. The full variable domain, its missing parts supplied by reference TRBV7-2 and TRBJ1-2, is GAGVSQSPSNKVTEKGKDVELRCDPISGHTALYWYRQSLGQGLEFLIYFQGNSAPDKSGLPSDRFSAERTGGSVSTLTIQRTQQEDSAVYLCASSMSRTTTYGYTFGSGTRLTVV.